The rows below give T cell receptor beta chains drawn from one sample of a study. MiXCR, run by TCRdb on the 5' RACE reads, gives a single entry per CDR3 protein. The profile shows roughly 69,000 distinct CDR3 sequences, roughly 22% of them singletons. Sequencing used memory CD4+ T cells sorted from a lymph node. The receptors come from a female donor with breast cancer. CDR3s include the opening cysteine and the closing phenylalanine or tryptophan. Fields, in order: D gene, clone size, V gene, J gene, CDR3 protein, CDR3 DNA. The D gene is left open where the match is weak. Size is omitted from some rows. Given values are once, few, many or a class for expanded clones.

>-|many|TRBV15|TRBJ1-2
CATSREGGSRGYTF
TGTGCCACCAGCAGAGAGGGCGGTTCACGGGGCTACACCTTC
>TRBD2|-|TRBV3-1|TRBJ2-1
CASSQSRVAGDGNEQFF
TGTGCCAGCAGCCAATCAAGGGTAGCGGGAGACGGAAATGAGCAGTTCTTC
>-|many|TRBV9|TRBJ2-1
CASSLGISSYNEQFF
TGTGCCAGCAGCTTAGGGATAAGCTCCTACAATGAGCAGTTCTTC
>-|-|TRBV20-1|TRBJ1-1
CSAMFQNTEAFF
TGCAGTGCTATGTTCCAGAACACTGAAGCTTTCTTT
>-|many|TRBV6-1|TRBJ1-5
CASSRAALESQHF
TGTGCCAGCAGTAGGGCAGCGTTGGAATCCCAGCATTTT
>-|-|TRBV2|TRBJ1-1
CASGLGDRAFF
TGTGCCAGTGGATTGGGGGATCGGGCTTTCTTT
>TRBD2|-|TRBV20-1|TRBJ2-5
CSATGLAGVPETQYF
TGCAGTGCTACAGGACTAGCGGGAGTCCCGGAGACCCAGTACTTC
>-|-|TRBV6-2/TRBV6-3|TRBJ1-2
CASTERNYGYTF
TGTGCCAGCACGGAACGGAACTATGGCTACACCTTC
>-|few|TRBV6-1|TRBJ2-7
CASSLLGLAYEQYF
TGTGCCAGCAGTCTTCTTGGACTGGCCTACGAGCAGTACTTC
>-|few|TRBV5-1|TRBJ1-1
CASSLAGQLNTEAFF
TGCGCCAGCAGCTTGGCCGGCCAGCTGAACACTGAAGCTTTCTTT
>-|-|TRBV10-2|TRBJ2-1
CASREGSPYNEQFF
TGCGCCAGCAGGGAGGGGTCCCCTTACAATGAGCAGTTCTTC
>TRBD2|many|TRBV7-2|TRBJ2-3
CASSLLAGGRADTQYF
TGTGCCAGCAGCCTCCTAGCGGGGGGGCGTGCAGATACGCAGTATTTT
>-|many|TRBV6-5|TRBJ1-5
CASKRPGVEPQHF
TGTGCCAGCAAACGGCCCGGTGTAGAGCCCCAGCATTTT
>-|-|TRBV4-1|TRBJ1-2
CASSQESNSFGAYGYTF
TGCGCCAGCAGCCAAGAATCGAACAGTTTCGGGGCCTATGGCTACACCTTC
>TRBD2|-|TRBV20-1|TRBJ2-1
CSATLAGVNEQFF
TGCAGTGCTACTCTAGCGGGAGTAAATGAGCAGTTCTTC
>-|-|TRBV20-1|TRBJ2-3
CSAAGDLSTDTQYF
TGCAGTGCCGCAGGGGACCTTAGCACAGATACGCAGTATTTT
>-|-|TRBV6-5|TRBJ2-3
CASRGPGTDTQYF
TGTGCCAGCAGGGGGCCGGGCACAGATACGCAGTATTTT
>TRBD2|-|TRBV7-3|TRBJ2-1
CASSSGLEFSHEQFF
TGTGCCAGCAGCTCCGGACTAGAGTTCTCCCATGAGCAGTTCTTC
>TRBD2|few|TRBV5-1|TRBJ2-3
CASSLGPERGNTQYF
TGCGCCAGCAGCTTGGGCCCCGAGCGGGGTAATACGCAGTATTTT
>TRBD1|-|TRBV6-5|TRBJ2-1
CASWETGSHEQFF
TGTGCCAGCTGGGAGACAGGGTCCCATGAGCAGTTCTTC
>TRBD1|few|TRBV12-3/TRBV12-4|TRBJ1-5
CASSLWTGSIIQPQHF
TGTGCCAGCAGTCTCTGGACAGGGAGCATCATTCAGCCCCAGCATTTT
>-|few|TRBV9|TRBJ1-2
CASSVTDGYGYTF
TGTGCCAGCAGCGTTACGGACGGCTATGGCTACACCTTC
>-|-|TRBV28|TRBJ2-7
CASSFRGPSPYEQYF
TGTGCCAGCAGTTTCCGGGGCCCTAGCCCCTACGAGCAGTACTTC
>TRBD1|once|TRBV10-3|TRBJ2-1
CATSRGQGTNEQFF
TGTGCCACCAGTCGTGGACAGGGGACCAATGAGCAGTTCTTC
>-|-|TRBV10-1|TRBJ2-1
CASSKGTLADEQFF
TGCGCCAGCTCAAAGGGGACACTAGCCGATGAGCAGTTCTTC
>TRBD1|-|TRBV5-1|TRBJ1-1
CASSLQGPNTEAFF
TGCGCCAGCAGCTTACAGGGGCCGAACACTGAAGCTTTCTTT
>-|-|TRBV7-9|TRBJ1-1
CASSPYGEAFF
TGTGCCAGCAGCCCGTATGGGGAAGCTTTCTTT
>TRBD2|few|TRBV7-2|TRBJ2-3
CASAGGQSIADTQYF
TGTGCCAGCGCGGGGGGGCAGTCCATAGCAGATACGCAGTATTTT